This T cell receptor beta chain was documented in a study of OX40 agonist ivuxolimab in advanced cancers. Study information: Patients achieving partial responses numbered three: one hepatocellular carcinoma case and two cutaneous melanoma cases.

Notes on this clone: Its antigen is currently unknown.

TCRdb's copy holds only in-frame clones and misses some; the assay was immunoSEQ multiplex PCR. This sample carries 65,000 to 75,000 clones, 85% of them seen once, and the ten largest clones take about 0.76%. V trimming: 5 bases; J trimming: 4 bases; junction bases outside the gene matches: 7. This CDR3 spans 14 amino acids. CDR1 and CDR2 (germline): SGHRS, YFSETQ. Study results and caveats: Some of the lowest clonal expansion was seen in partial responders at 0.1-3.0 mg/kg.

Researchers took blood at baseline, on cycle 4 day 1, and on cycle 7 day 1. Sequences were derived from CD4+ or CD8+ T cells sorted from blood, sampled in a trial of the OX40 agonist ivuxolimab. This rearrangement joins TRBV5-1 to TRBJ1-2, with 8 bases aligning to TRBD1. The receptor comes from an adult with an advanced solid tumor such as melanoma, head and neck, liver or kidney cancer. The CDR3 coding sequence is TGCGCCAGCAGGGTGACAGGGGATCTCTATGGCTACACCTTC. Residues: CASRVTGDLYGYTF. Variable domain in full (rest from reference TRBV5-1 and TRBJ1-2): KAGVTQTPRYLIKTRGQQVTLSCSPISGHRSVSWYQQTPGQGLQFLFEYFSETQRNKGNFPGRFSGRQFSNSRSEMNVSTLELGDSALYLCASRVTGDLYGYTFGSGTRLTVV.